Below, 5 T cell receptor beta chains from the same sample are listed, as sequenced in a study of CD8 T cells in Susac syndrome. RNA in amounts of roughly 0.5 to 1 ug was reverse transcribed with random hexamers. MiXCR was run by TCRdb on the immunoSEQ multiplex PCR reads, yielding one entry per CDR3 protein. The sample comprises about 430,000 distinct CDR3 sequences, roughly 85% of which are singletons, and 0.12% rests with the top ten. Sequenced sample: CD8+ T cells from PBMCs. The receptors derive from a human donor with multiple sclerosis.

The chain joins TRBV6-1 to TRBJ1-4; D gene ambiguous. Germline values: CDR1 MNHNS, CDR2 SASEGT. Between the trimmed V and J ends, which lost 5 bases and 8 bases, there was a span of 15 bases. The CDR3 loop spans 14 amino acids. The chain's CDR3 is CASSLPDAGEKLFF. CDR3 sequence (DNA): TGTGCCAGCAGTCTACCGGACGCGGGCGAAAAACTGTTTTTT.

The rearrangement links TRBV6-1 to TRBJ1-5; no definite D call. The CDR3 is made up of 16 amino acids. In germline, CDR1 is MNHNS, CDR2 SASEGT. Trimming removed 6 bases at V and 0 bases at J, with 15 bases between. The CDR3 reads CASSPEADHSNQPQHF. CDR3 DNA: TGTGCCAGCAGCCCAGAGGCAGACCATAGCAATCAGCCCCAGCATTTT.

The chain employs TRBV30 and TRBJ1-2; no firm D call. Germline CDR1 GTSNPN, CDR2 SVGIG (reference sequence). The CDR3 is made up of 12 amino acids. The V end lost 2 bases, the J end lost 5 bases, and 9 bases lay between the germline ends. CDR3 bases: TGTGCCTGGAGTCCCTATCGTTATGGCTACACCTTC. The encoded protein is CAWSPYRYGYTF.

The V gene is TRBV13, the J gene TRBJ2-5; 7 bases line up with TRBD1. The J call is uncertain, as TRBJ2-7 better fits the DNA end. The CDR3 runs 14 residues. Germline V gives CDR1 PRHDT, CDR2 FYEKMQ (reference sequence). The CDR3 sequence: CASSQTGVTYEQYF. In nucleotides, the CDR3 is TGTGCCAGCAGCCAAACAGGGGTTACTTACGAGCAGTACTTC.

Written as DNA, the CDR3 is TGCGCCAGCAGCCAAGTGGGCAGGGGGGTAGACTACGAGCAGTACTTC. Amino acid sequence: CASSQVGRGVDYEQYF. The chain combines TRBV4-1 with TRBJ2-7; a possible D gene is TRBD1 (7 bases). V was trimmed by 1 base and J by 3 bases, leaving 16 bases between them. Per the germline V gene, CDR1 is MGHRA and CDR2 is YSYEKL. CDR3 length: 16 amino acids.